A selection of T cell receptor beta chains follows, all from one sample in a study of graft-versus-host responses after intestinal transplantation. TCRdb keeps only in-frame clones here, not all; method: immunoSEQ multiplex PCR. Of around 25,000 clones listed, approximately 94% were seen once; the top ten hold about 0.52%. The sample was PBMCs, taken 156 days after intestinal transplant. The receptors come from a human patient who received an intestinal transplant, so some T cells may come from the graft donor. CDR3s include the opening cysteine and the closing phenylalanine or tryptophan. A D gene is named only where the DNA matches it firmly. Not every row has a clone size; where given, it reads once, few, many or a size class.

j_call clone_size v_call d_call cdr3_nt cdr3_aa
TRBJ2-5 - TRBV7-2 - TGTGCCAGCAGCTTACACAGTAGGGGGGAGACCCAGTACTTC CASSLHSRGETQYF
TRBJ1-5 - TRBV7-9 - TGTGCCAGCAGCTCCGCCGGGGGCAATCAGCCCCAGCATTTT CASSSAGGNQPQHF
TRBJ2-3 - TRBV7-8 TRBD2 TGTGCCAGCAGCTTAGATGGGGCGGGAGGGGGCACAGATACGCAGTATTTT CASSLDGAGGGTDTQYF
TRBJ1-4 once TRBV7-9 - TGTGCCAGCAGCTTTCGACCGCGGCATAGTGAAAAACTGTTTTTT CASSFRPRHSEKLFF
TRBJ2-1 - TRBV7-9 - TGTGCCAGCACCCATGGGGGGAGAGGTAATGAGCAGTTCTTC CASTHGGRGNEQFF
TRBJ1-1 - TRBV19 - TGTGCCAGTAGTATATGGGGGGGCACTGAAGCTTTCTTT CASSIWGGTEAFF
TRBJ1-5 - TRBV27 - TGTGCCAGCAGTTCCTTGGACCAGGGTAGCAATCAGCCCCAGCATTTT CASSSLDQGSNQPQHF
TRBJ1-2 - TRBV6-1 TRBD1 TGTGCCAGCAGTTTCCGACAGGGAAAGGGCTACACCTTC CASSFRQGKGYTF
TRBJ2-7 - TRBV5-5 TRBD2 TGTGCCAGCAGTGTGGGACTAGCGGTTATCCTAAGCTCCTACGAGCAGTACTTC CASSVGLAVILSSYEQYF
TRBJ1-1 once TRBV4-3 - TGCGCCAGCAGCCAAGCCCCAATAAATAGTGAAGCTTTCTTT CASSQAPINSEAFF
TRBJ1-4 - TRBV5-1 - TGCGCCAGCAGCCCACAACCCACGGACAGAGCAACTGAAAAACTGTTTTTT CASSPQPTDRATEKLFF
TRBJ1-5 - TRBV19 - TGTGCCAGTAGTCTGGCAGTCAATCAGCCCCAGCATTTT CASSLAVNQPQHF
TRBJ1-1 - TRBV7-8 - TGTGCCAGCAGCTTAGGAGGGACATCCTACACTGAAGCTTTCTTT CASSLGGTSYTEAFF
TRBJ2-7 - TRBV7-8 TRBD1 TGTGCCAGCAGCAGCCGGGACAGAGTCCTTGAGCAGTACTTC CASSSRDRVLEQYF
TRBJ1-5 - TRBV27 TRBD1 TGTGCCAGCAGTCCCTCTCCGGACAGGTTGAATCAGCCCCAGCATTTT CASSPSPDRLNQPQHF
TRBJ2-5 - TRBV10-2 TRBD2 TGCGCCAGCAGTGACCGAGCGGGAGGGCAGGAGACCCAGTACTTC CASSDRAGGQETQYF
TRBJ2-5 - TRBV27 TRBD1 TGTGCCAGCAGTTTAGGCCTCGGGACAGGGGAAGAGACCCAGTACTTC CASSLGLGTGEETQYF
TRBJ2-2 - TRBV10-3 - TGTGCCATCCGCCAAATTACCGGGGAGCTGTTTTTT CAIRQITGELFF
TRBJ2-7 - TRBV5-1 - TGCGCCAGCAGCTACCAGGGGGAGGGCGAGCAGTACTTC CASSYQGEGEQYF
TRBJ2-7 - TRBV19 - TGTGCCAGTAGTATAGAGGAGGACCCAAACCTCTACGAGCAGTACTTC CASSIEEDPNLYEQYF
TRBJ1-6 - TRBV27 TRBD1 TGTGCCAGCCAACCGACAGGGGGCTACTCACCCCTCCACTTT CASQPTGGYSPLHF
TRBJ2-1 - TRBV7-6 - TGTGCCAGCAGCTTTACAGGGAGGGGCTACAATGAGCAGTTCTTC CASSFTGRGYNEQFF
TRBJ1-1 - TRBV5-1 - TGCGCCAGCAGCTTACAGACCGGGGGGAGTCCCTCTGAAGCTTTCTTT CASSLQTGGSPSEAFF
TRBJ2-7 - TRBV19 TRBD1 TGTGCCAGTAGCCCCGGGACAGACTCCTACGAGCAGTACTTC CASSPGTDSYEQYF
TRBJ2-7 - TRBV9 TRBD1 TGTGCCAGCAGGGGACAGGGTTACAACGAGCAGTACTTC CASRGQGYNEQYF
TRBJ2-7 - TRBV7-9 TRBD2 TGTGCCAGCAGCTTAGGCTTGAGCGGGGGCTCCTACGAGCAGTACTTC CASSLGLSGGSYEQYF
TRBJ2-5 - TRBV4-1 TRBD2 TGCGCCAGCAGCCAACCGGGACTAGCGGGGGAAGAGACCCAGTACTTC CASSQPGLAGEETQYF
TRBJ2-7 - TRBV9 - TGTGCCAGCAGCGTCGGTTCGGCCTACGAGCAGTACTTC CASSVGSAYEQYF
TRBJ2-7 - TRBV7-9 - TGTGCCAGCAGCTCCGCCCCCTCCTACGAGCAGTACTTC CASSSAPSYEQYF
TRBJ2-7 - TRBV6-5 - TGTGCCAGCAGTTACTCAGGGGGGGAGTACGAGCAGTACTTC CASSYSGGEYEQYF
TRBJ1-1 - TRBV19 - TGTGCCAGTATCAAGGGACTGGAGACTGAAGCTTTCTTT CASIKGLETEAFF
TRBJ1-1 - TRBV19 - TGTGCCAGTAGTATAAGGCCCGGGATCACTGAAGCTTTCTTT CASSIRPGITEAFF
TRBJ2-7 - TRBV5-5 TRBD2 TGTGCCAGCAGCTTTCGCCGGGTGACTAGCGGGATAGACGAGCAGTACTTC CASSFRRVTSGIDEQYF
TRBJ2-1 - TRBV13 TRBD2 TGTGCCAGCAGCCCGCTGCGGGAGGGGGCCTACAATGAGCAGTTCTTC CASSPLREGAYNEQFF
TRBJ1-1 few TRBV5-1 - TGCGCCAGCAGCTTGGCACAGCCTAACACTGAAGCTTTCTTT CASSLAQPNTEAFF
TRBJ1-1 - TRBV10-3 - TGTGCCATCACCCCGGAAGTGAACACTGAAGCTTTCTTT CAITPEVNTEAFF
TRBJ1-1 few TRBV10-3 TRBD1 TGTGCCATCAGACAGGGGTGGGACACTGAAGCTTTCTTT CAIRQGWDTEAFF
TRBJ2-1 - TRBV5-1 - TGCGCCAGCAGCCCACGTATGGGAAACAATGAGCAGTTCTTC CASSPRMGNNEQFF
TRBJ2-3 - TRBV18 TRBD2 TGTGCCAGCTCGGGCAAAGTAGCGGGAGTGGAGGGCACAGATACGCAGTATTTT CASSGKVAGVEGTDTQYF
TRBJ2-5 - TRBV21-1 - TGTGCCAGCAGCTCAAAGGAGTCGGGGGGTAGTCGACAAGAGACCCAGTACTTC CASSSKESGGSRQETQYF
TRBJ1-1 - TRBV19 - TGTGCCAGTAGTATTTATGATGGGGAGACTGCTTTCTTT CASSIYDGETAFF